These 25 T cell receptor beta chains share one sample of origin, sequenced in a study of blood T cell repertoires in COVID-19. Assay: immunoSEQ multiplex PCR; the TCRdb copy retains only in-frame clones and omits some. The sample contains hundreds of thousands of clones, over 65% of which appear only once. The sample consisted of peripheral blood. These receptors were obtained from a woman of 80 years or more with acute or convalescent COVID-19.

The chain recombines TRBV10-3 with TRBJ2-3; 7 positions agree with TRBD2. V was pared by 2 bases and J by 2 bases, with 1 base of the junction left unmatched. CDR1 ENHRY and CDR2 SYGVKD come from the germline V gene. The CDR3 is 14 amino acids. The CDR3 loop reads CAISERDYTDTQYF. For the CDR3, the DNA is TGTGCCATCAGTGAGAGGGACTACACAGATACGCAGTATTTT.

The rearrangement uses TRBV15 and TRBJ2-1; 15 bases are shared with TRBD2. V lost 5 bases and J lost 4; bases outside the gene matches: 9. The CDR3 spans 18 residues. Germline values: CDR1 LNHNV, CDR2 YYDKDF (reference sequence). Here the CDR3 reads CATSPGGLAGGGYNEQFF. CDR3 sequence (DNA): TGTGCCACCAGCCCAGGGGGACTAGCGGGAGGAGGGTACAATGAGCAGTTCTTC.

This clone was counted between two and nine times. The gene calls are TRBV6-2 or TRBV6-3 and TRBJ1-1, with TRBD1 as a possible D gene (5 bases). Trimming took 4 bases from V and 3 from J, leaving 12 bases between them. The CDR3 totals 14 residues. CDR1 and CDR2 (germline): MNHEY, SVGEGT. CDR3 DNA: TGTGCCAGCAGTTGGGGCGGAGGGGACACTGAAGCTTTCTTT. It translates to CASSWGGGDTEAFF.

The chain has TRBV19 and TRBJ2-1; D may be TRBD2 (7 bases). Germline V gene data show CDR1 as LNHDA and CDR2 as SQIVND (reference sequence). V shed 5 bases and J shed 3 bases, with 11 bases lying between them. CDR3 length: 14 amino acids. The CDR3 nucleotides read TGTGCCAGTAGTCTAGGGGGGGACTACAATGAGCAGTTCTTC. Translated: CASSLGGDYNEQFF.

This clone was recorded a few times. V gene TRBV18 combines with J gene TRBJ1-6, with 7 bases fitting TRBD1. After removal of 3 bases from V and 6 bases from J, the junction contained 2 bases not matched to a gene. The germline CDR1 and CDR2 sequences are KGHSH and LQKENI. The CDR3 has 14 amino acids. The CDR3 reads CASSPTGFNSPLHF. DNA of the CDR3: TGTGCCAGCTCACCGACAGGGTTTAATTCACCCCTCCACTTT.

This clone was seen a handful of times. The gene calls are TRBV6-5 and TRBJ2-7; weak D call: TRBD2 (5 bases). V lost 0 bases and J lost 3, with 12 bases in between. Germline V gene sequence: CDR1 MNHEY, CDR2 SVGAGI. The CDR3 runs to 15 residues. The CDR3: CASSYSTFGSYEQYF. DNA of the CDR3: TGTGCCAGCAGTTACTCGACTTTTGGGAGCTACGAGCAGTACTTC.

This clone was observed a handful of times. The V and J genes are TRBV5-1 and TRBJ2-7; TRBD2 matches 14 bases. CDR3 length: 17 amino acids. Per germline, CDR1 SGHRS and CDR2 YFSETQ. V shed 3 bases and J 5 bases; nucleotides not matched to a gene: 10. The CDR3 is CASSWGLAGELKDEQYF. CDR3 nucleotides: TGCGCCAGCAGCTGGGGACTAGCGGGAGAACTTAAGGACGAGCAGTACTTC.

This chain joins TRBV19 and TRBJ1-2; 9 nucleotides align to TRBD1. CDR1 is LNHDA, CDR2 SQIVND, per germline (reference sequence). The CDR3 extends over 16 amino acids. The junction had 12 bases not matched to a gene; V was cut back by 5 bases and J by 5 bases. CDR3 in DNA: TGTGCCAGTAGTCCAAATACAGGGGGCCGGCTTTATGGCTACACCTTC. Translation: CASSPNTGGRLYGYTF.

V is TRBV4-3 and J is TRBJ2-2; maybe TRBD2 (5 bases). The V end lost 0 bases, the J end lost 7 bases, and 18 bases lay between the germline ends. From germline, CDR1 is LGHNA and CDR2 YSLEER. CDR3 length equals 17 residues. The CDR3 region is CASSQDIGVGGYGELFF. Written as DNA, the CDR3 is TGCGCCAGCAGCCAAGATATCGGGGTTGGTGGCTACGGGGAGCTGTTTTTT.

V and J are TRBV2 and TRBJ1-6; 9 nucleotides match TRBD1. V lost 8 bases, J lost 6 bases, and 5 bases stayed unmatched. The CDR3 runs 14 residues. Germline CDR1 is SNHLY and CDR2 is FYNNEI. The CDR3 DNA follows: TGTGCCAGCGGTGCGACAGGGGGTAATTCACCCCTCCACTTT. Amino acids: CASGATGGNSPLHF.

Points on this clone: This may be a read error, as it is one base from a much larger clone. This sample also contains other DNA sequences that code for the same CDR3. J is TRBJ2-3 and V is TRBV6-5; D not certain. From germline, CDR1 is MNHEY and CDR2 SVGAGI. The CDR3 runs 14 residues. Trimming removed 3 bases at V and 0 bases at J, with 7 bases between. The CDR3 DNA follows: TGTGCCAGCAGTTATCGAGTTAGCACAGATACGCAGTATTTT. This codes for CASSYRVSTDTQYF.

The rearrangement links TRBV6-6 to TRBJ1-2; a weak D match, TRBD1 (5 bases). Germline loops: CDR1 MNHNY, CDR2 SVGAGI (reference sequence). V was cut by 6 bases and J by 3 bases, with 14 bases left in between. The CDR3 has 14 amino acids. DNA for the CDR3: TGTGCCAGCAGACTCCACGACAGTTACTATGGCTACACCTTC. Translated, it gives CASRLHDSYYGYTF.

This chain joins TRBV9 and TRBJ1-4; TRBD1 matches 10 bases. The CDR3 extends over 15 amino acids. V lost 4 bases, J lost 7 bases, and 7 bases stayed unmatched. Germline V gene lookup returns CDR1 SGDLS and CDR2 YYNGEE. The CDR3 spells CASSTRTGGIEKLFF. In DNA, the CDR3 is TGTGCCAGCAGCACCCGGACAGGGGGGATTGAAAAACTGTTTTTT.

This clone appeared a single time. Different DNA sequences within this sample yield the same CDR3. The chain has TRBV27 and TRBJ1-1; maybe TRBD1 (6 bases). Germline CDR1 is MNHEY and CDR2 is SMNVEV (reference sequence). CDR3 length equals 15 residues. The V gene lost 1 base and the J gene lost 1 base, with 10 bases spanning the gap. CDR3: CASSLLGAGNTEAFF. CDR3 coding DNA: TGTGCCAGCAGTTTATTGGGGGCGGGGAACACTGAAGCTTTCTTT.

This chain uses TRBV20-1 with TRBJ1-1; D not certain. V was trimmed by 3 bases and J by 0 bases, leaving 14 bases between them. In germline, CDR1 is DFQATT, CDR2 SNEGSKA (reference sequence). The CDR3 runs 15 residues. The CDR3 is CSASPRTGMNTEAFF. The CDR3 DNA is TGCAGTGCTAGTCCAAGGACGGGAATGAACACTGAAGCTTTCTTT.

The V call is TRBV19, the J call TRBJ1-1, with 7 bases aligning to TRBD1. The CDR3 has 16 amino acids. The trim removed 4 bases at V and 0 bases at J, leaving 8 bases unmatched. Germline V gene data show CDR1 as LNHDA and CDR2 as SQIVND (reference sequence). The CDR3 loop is CASSRGTANMNTEAFF. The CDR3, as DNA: TGTGCCAGTAGTAGGGGGACAGCTAACATGAACACTGAAGCTTTCTTT.

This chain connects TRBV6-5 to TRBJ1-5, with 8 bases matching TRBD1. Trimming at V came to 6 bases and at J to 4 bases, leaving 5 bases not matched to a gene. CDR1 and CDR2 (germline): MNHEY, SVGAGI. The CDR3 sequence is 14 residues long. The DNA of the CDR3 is TGTGCCAGCAGGGGGACAGGCCGAAATCAGCCCCAGCATTTT. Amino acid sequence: CASRGTGRNQPQHF.

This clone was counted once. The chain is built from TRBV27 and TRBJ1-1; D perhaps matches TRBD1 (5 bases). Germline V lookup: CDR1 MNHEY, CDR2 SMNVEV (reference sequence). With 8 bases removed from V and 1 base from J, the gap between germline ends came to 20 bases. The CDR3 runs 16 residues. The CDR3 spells CASRIQGDQKNTEAFF. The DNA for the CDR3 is TGTGCCAGCCGAATTCAAGGGGATCAGAAGAACACTGAAGCTTTCTTT.

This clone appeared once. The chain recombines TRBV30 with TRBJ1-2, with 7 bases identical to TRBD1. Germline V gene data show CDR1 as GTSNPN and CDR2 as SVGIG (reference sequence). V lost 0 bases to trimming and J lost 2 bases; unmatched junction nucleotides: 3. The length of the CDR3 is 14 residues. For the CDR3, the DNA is TGTGCCTGGAGTGTCGCGGGACAGAACTATGGCTACACCTTC. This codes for CAWSVAGQNYGYTF.

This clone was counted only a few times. CDR3 amino acids: CASFRGTDTQYF. The CDR3 region has the DNA TGTGCCAGCTTTCGAGGCACAGATACGCAGTATTTT. The chain recombines TRBV12-3 or TRBV12-4 with TRBJ2-3; no firm D call. CDR3 length: 12 residues. V was clipped by 8 bases and J by 1 base, with 7 bases between them.

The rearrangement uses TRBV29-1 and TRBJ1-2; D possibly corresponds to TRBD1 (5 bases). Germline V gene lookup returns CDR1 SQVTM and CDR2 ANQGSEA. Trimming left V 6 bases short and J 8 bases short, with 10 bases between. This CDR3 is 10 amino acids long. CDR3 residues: CSVGPEGYTF. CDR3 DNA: TGCAGCGTGGGGCCAGAGGGCTACACCTTC.

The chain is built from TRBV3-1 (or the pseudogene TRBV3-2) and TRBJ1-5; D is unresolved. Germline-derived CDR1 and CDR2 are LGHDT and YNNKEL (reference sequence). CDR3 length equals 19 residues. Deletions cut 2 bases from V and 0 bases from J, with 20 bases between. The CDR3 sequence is CASSQTPMPGDYSNQPQHF. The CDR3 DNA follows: TGTGCCAGCAGCCAAACACCGATGCCGGGTGACTATAGCAATCAGCCCCAGCATTTT.

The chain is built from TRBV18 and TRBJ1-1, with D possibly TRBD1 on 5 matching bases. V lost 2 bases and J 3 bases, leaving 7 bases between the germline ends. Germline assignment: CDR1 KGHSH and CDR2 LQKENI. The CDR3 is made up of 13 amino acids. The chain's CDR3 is CASSPSRDTEAFF. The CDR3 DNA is TGTGCCAGCTCACCATCCAGGGACACTGAAGCTTTCTTT.

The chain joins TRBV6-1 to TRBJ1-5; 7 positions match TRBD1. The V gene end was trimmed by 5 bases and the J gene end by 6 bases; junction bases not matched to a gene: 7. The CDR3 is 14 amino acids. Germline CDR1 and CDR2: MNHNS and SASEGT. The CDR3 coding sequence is TGTGCCAGCAGTTCAGGGGGTGATGGTCAGCCCCAGCATTTT. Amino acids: CASSSGGDGQPQHF.

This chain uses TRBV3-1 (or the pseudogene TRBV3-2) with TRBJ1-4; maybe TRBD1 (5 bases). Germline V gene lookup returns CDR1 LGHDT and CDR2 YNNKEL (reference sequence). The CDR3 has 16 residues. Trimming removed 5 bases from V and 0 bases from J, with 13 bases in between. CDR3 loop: CASSNSDRATNEKLFF. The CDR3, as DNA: TGTGCCAGCAGCAATTCTGACAGAGCAACTAATGAAAAACTGTTTTTT.